The text below deals with one T cell receptor (beta chain). Its specificity is not known. Deletions cut 1 base from V and 8 bases from J, with 19 bases between. Germline loops: CDR1 DFQATT, CDR2 SNEGSKA (reference sequence). The CDR3 covers 15 residues. These data are taken from a study of post-analysis software for immune sequencing data. Study-level results: There were several TRBV segments more frequent in patients than controls, and TRBV5-6, TRBV5-1 and TRBV20-1 were among them.

Incorporated into the TCR beta cDNA libraries were unique molecular identifiers, which served to reduce PCR and sequencing biases. Each sample of about 0.95 to 11 million input T cells yielded 500,000 or so cDNA molecules, so each molecule approximated one T cell. TCRdb re-called the PCR reads with MiXCR, one entry per CDR3 protein. The sample lists about 460,000 distinct CDR3 sequences; around 40% were seen once. Sample: blood. This sequence joins TRBV20-1 and TRBJ2-3; D might be TRBD1 or TRBD2, each matching 5 bases. This clonotype originated in a girl between 5 and 17 years old with multiple sclerosis. DNA for the CDR3: TGCAGTGCTAGAGGCCGGGACCACGGTCGGGGTACGCAGTATTTT. Protein product: CSARGRDHGRGTQYF.